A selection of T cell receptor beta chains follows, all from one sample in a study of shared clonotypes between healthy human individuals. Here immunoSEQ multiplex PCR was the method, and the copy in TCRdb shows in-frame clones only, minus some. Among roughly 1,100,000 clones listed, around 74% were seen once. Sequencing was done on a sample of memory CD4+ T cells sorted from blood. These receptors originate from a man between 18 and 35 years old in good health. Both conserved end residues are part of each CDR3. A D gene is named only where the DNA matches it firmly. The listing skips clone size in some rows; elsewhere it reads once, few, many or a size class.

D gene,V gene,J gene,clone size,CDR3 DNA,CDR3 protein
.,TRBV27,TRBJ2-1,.,TGTGCCAGCAGTTTCATCCTCAGTGGGGGTCTCAATGAGCAGTTCTTC,CASSFILSGGLNEQFF
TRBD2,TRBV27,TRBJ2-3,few,TGTGCCAGCAGAAGAAGCGGGGGCACAGATACGCAGTATTTT,CASRRSGGTDTQYF
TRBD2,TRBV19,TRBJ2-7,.,TGTGCCAGTAGCCCCGGGACTAGCAGTTACGAGCAGTACTTC,CASSPGTSSYEQYF
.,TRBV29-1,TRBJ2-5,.,TGCAGCGTTGAACAGGGAGAGACCCAGTACTTC,CSVEQGETQYF
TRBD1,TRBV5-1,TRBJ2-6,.,TGCGCCAGCAGCTGGGACAGTCCCTCTAACTCTGGGGCCAACGTCCTGACTTTC,CASSWDSPSNSGANVLTF
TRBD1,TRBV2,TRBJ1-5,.,TGTGCCAGCCAGGGGGCCGGGGGGAATCAGCCCCAGCATTTT,CASQGAGGNQPQHF
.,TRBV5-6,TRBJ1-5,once,TGTGCCAGCAGCTGGGGAGGGGGGATGAGCAATCAGCCCCAGCATTTT,CASSWGGGMSNQPQHF
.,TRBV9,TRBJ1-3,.,TGTGCCAGCAGCGTAGATACGGGCTCTGGAAACACCATATATTTT,CASSVDTGSGNTIYF
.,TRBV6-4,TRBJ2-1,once,TGTGCCAGCAGTGGGACCTTAAACACTGAGCAGTTCTTC,CASSGTLNTEQFF
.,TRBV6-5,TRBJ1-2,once,TGTGCCAGCAGTTTGAGTGGCGGGGAATATGGCTACACCTTC,CASSLSGGEYGYTF
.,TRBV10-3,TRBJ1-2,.,TGTGCCATCAGTGAGGGGACATTTTCAATTGTCCACACCTTC,CAISEGTFSIVHTF
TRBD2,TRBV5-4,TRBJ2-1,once,TGTGCCAGCAGCCGACCGGGACTAGCGGCCTACAATGAGCAGTTCTTC,CASSRPGLAAYNEQFF
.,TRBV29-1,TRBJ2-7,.,TGCAGCGGAGGACAGTCGACCTACGAGCAGTACTTC,CSGGQSTYEQYF